The T cell receptor (beta chain) under discussion was sequenced for a study of post-analysis software for immune sequencing data. Study as a whole: Included courses were relapsing-remitting and secondary progressive multiple sclerosis; progressive-relapsing multiple sclerosis was also included. The study, taken as a whole, reports: TRBV segments more frequent in patients than in controls numbered five and included TRBV5-6, TRBV5-1 and TRBV20-1. Normalized Chao1 diversity in multiple sclerosis patients fell significantly below that of controls. Same-batch preparations were strongly co-clustered by F measure.

This clonotype came up a few times. The antigen is unknown. cDNA libraries of TCR beta carried unique molecular identifiers. Out of roughly 0.85 to 11 million T cells, roughly 0.5 million cDNA molecules were generated. Via MiXCR, TCRdb re-called the PCR reads, giving one row per CDR3 protein. The table has over 300,000 distinct CDR3 sequences, less than 35% seen once. The junction had 2 bases not matched to a gene; V was cut back by 0 bases and J by 1 base. The CDR3 runs 17 residues. Per germline, CDR1 SGHTA and CDR2 FQGTGA. This TCR came from a girl between 10 and 17 years old with multiple sclerosis. The chain links TRBV7-3 to TRBJ2-5; 13 bases align to TRBD2. The material sequenced was blood. DNA for the CDR3: TGTGCCAGCAGCTTAACGGGACTAGCGGGGCTCCAAGAGACCCAGTACTTC. This translates into CASSLTGLAGLQETQYF.